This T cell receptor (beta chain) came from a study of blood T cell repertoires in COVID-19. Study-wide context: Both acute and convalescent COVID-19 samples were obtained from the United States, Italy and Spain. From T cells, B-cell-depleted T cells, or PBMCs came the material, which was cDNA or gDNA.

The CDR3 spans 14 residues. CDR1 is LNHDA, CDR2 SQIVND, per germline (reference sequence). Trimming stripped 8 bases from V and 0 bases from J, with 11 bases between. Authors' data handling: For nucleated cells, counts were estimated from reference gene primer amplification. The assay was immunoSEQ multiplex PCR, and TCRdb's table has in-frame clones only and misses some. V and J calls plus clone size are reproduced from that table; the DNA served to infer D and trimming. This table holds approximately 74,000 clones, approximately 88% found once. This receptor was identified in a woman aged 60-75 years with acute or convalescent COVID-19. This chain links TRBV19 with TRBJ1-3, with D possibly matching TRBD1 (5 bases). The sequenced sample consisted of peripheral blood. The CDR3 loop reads CASARVISGNTIYF. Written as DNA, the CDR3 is TGTGCCAGTGCCAGGGTCATCTCTGGAAACACCATATATTTT.